This TCR beta chain was found in a study of T cells in Graves' hyperthyroidism and ophthalmopathy. Whole-study context: Peripheral blood was collected at initial diagnosis, before any treatment.

Ophthalmopathy in the patients scored at least 3 on Clinical Activity Score and at least 4 on NOSPECS grade, lasting under 3 months. Isolation of PBMCs was performed on 8.5 to 10 ml fresh peripheral blood. The CDR3 covers 16 residues. Germline loops: CDR1 PRHDT, CDR2 FYEKMQ (reference sequence). V was pared by 5 bases and J by 0 bases, with 16 bases between. This clonotype was observed a handful of times. The TCR beta CDR3 regions underwent amplification using RNA transcripts as the source. Carried out on the TCR CDR3, a first-round RT-PCR used the HTBI primer set. TCRdb fed the multiplex PCR reads into MiXCR, producing one record per CDR3 protein. Of 400,000 to 600,000 distinct CDR3 sequences in the sample, about 15% were seen once.

V usage is TRBV13 and J usage is TRBJ2-5, with D possibly TRBD1 on 6 matching bases. The TCR originated in a woman aged 25 to 39 with Graves' ophthalmopathy. Material for sequencing was blood. CDR3 bases: TGTGCCAGCAGCCCCAAGTTGGGGACATACCAAGAGACCCAGTACTTC. Residues: CASSPKLGTYQETQYF.